A single sample is the source of the 4 T cell receptor beta chains below, sequenced in a study of blood T cell repertoires in COVID-19. This table comes from immunoSEQ multiplex PCR, and its TCRdb copy is limited to in-frame clones, with some not included. The repertoire includes just over 60,000 clones, under 85% of them detected once, and about a fifth sits in the top ten. Sequencing was done on a sample of peripheral blood. These receptors were obtained from a woman older than 75 with active or convalescent COVID-19.

CDR3 in DNA: TGTGCCAGCAGCCAAACGGGGGACAGTTCTAACTATGGCTACACCTTC. Protein: CASSQTGDSSNYGYTF. The chain has TRBV7-9 and TRBJ1-2; 7 bases align to TRBD1. Looked up from germline, CDR1 is SEHNR and CDR2 is FQNEAQ (reference sequence). This CDR3 has 16 amino acids. V shed 5 bases and J 0 bases; nucleotides not matched to a gene: 9.

The genes are TRBV5-1 and TRBJ2-7; 9 bases map to TRBD2. The junction had 12 bases not matched to a gene; V was cut back by 7 bases and J by 4 bases. Germline V lookup: CDR1 SGHRS, CDR2 YFSETQ. CDR3 length equals 15 residues. The CDR3 sequence: CASRPTETSGYEQYF. In nucleotides, the CDR3 is TGCGCCAGCCGACCTACCGAGACTAGCGGTTACGAGCAGTACTTC.

The V and J genes are TRBV7-6 and TRBJ1-6, with 7 bases matching TRBD1. Germline V gene data show CDR1 as SGHVS and CDR2 as FNYEAQ. The CDR3 spans 15 residues. Trimming took 4 bases from V and 8 from J; bases not matched to a gene: 8. CDR3 sequence reads: CASSSGQVPDSPLHF. CDR3 nucleotides: TGTGCCAGCAGCTCCGGACAGGTCCCCGATTCACCCCTCCACTTT.

The rearrangement joins TRBV10-3 to TRBJ1-1; possible D gene TRBD1, 5 bases. This CDR3 spans 14 amino acids. The germline V gene has CDR1 ENHRY and CDR2 SYGVKD. The ends were cut back, 6 bases at V and 5 bases at J, with 16 bases in the middle. CDR3 protein: CAIRDSGGETEAFF. CDR3 nucleotide sequence: TGTGCCATCAGGGATTCGGGGGGTGAGACTGAAGCTTTCTTT.